The present TCR beta chain was sequenced within a study of blood T cell repertoires in COVID-19. Study in general: Researchers got acute and convalescent COVID-19 samples from the United States, Italy and Spain.

In its sample, this clone was seen once. Measured with immunoSEQ multiplex PCR; TCRdb has only the in-frame clones, and not every one. The sample yields some 120,000 clones, around 87% seen once. Germline CDR1 LNHNV, CDR2 YYDKDF (reference sequence). V lost 1 base to trimming and J lost 5 bases, with 6 bases between them. This CDR3 has 14 amino acids. The chain joins TRBV15 to TRBJ1-6; D is undetermined. The source of this sequence is a man aged 65-85 years with active or convalescent COVID-19. Sequenced input: peripheral blood. The DNA for the CDR3 is TGTGCCACCAGCAGAGCTGGCAATAATTCACCCCTCCACTTT. This sequence encodes CATSRAGNNSPLHF.